A selection of T cell receptor beta chains follows, all from one sample in a study of blood T cells in healthy people across ages. TCRdb reprocessed the 5' RACE reads via MiXCR and lists one record per CDR3 protein. The sample shows about 1,000,000 distinct CDR3 sequences, more than 40% of them seen only once. Material: blood. The source is a woman aged 55 to 70 in good health. Each CDR3 is given with its conserved first and last residue. The order of the fields is J gene, clone size, V gene, D gene, CDR3 protein, CDR3 DNA. A D gene is named only where the DNA matches it firmly. Some rows mark clone size as missing; the rest say once, few, many or name a class of expanded clone.

J gene: TRBJ2-1
clone size: .
V gene: TRBV5-1
D gene: TRBD2
CDR3 protein: CASSWLAGGNEQFF
CDR3 DNA: TGCGCCAGCTCCTGGCTAGCGGGGGGAAATGAGCAGTTCTTC

J gene: TRBJ1-2
clone size: few
V gene: TRBV20-1
D gene: .
CDR3 protein: CSARDHGGYGYTF
CDR3 DNA: TGCAGTGCTAGAGATCACGGGGGCTATGGCTACACCTTC

J gene: TRBJ2-7
clone size: .
V gene: TRBV7-8
D gene: .
CDR3 protein: CASSISTANSYEQYF
CDR3 DNA: TGTGCCAGCAGCATATCGACAGCGAACTCCTACGAGCAGTACTTC

J gene: TRBJ1-1
clone size: .
V gene: TRBV20-1
D gene: .
CDR3 protein: CSARPGATRVNTEAFF
CDR3 DNA: TGCAGTGCTAGGCCCGGGGCGACGAGGGTGAACACTGAAGCTTTCTTT

J gene: TRBJ2-4
clone size: few
V gene: TRBV7-9
D gene: .
CDR3 protein: CASSSWTAQFQGIQYF
CDR3 DNA: TGTGCCAGCAGCTCGTGGACAGCGCAATTCCAGGGCATTCAGTACTTC

J gene: TRBJ2-4
clone size: .
V gene: TRBV20-1
D gene: TRBD1
CDR3 protein: CSATTGGEDIQYF
CDR3 DNA: TGCAGTGCCACTACAGGGGGTGAGGACATTCAGTACTTC

J gene: TRBJ1-2
clone size: .
V gene: TRBV9
D gene: .
CDR3 protein: CASSVASGFTAHYGYTF
CDR3 DNA: TGTGCCAGCAGCGTAGCCTCGGGATTCACGGCCCACTATGGCTACACCTTC

J gene: TRBJ2-7
clone size: .
V gene: TRBV30
D gene: TRBD1
CDR3 protein: CAWSDDRGKSGAEQYF
CDR3 DNA: TGTGCCTGGAGTGATGACAGGGGGAAGAGTGGGGCCGAGCAGTACTTC

J gene: TRBJ1-6
clone size: few
V gene: TRBV20-1
D gene: .
CDR3 protein: CSAKPGLGSANSPLHF
CDR3 DNA: TGCAGTGCGAAGCCTGGACTAGGATCCGCTAATTCACCCCTCCACTTT

J gene: TRBJ2-1
clone size: .
V gene: TRBV9
D gene: TRBD2
CDR3 protein: CASSVVPSGLNEQFF
CDR3 DNA: TGTGCCAGCAGCGTAGTTCCTAGCGGCCTCAATGAGCAGTTCTTC

J gene: TRBJ2-3
clone size: .
V gene: TRBV27
D gene: .
CDR3 protein: CAGSLRVRGIPSTDTQYF
CDR3 DNA: TGTGCCGGCAGTTTAAGGGTACGAGGGATACCTAGCACAGATACGCAGTATTTT

J gene: TRBJ2-1
clone size: .
V gene: TRBV9
D gene: TRBD1
CDR3 protein: CASSSRTGRNEQFF
CDR3 DNA: TGTGCCAGCAGCTCTCGGACAGGGCGCAATGAGCAGTTCTTC

J gene: TRBJ1-2
clone size: few
V gene: TRBV3-1
D gene: TRBD1
CDR3 protein: CATREQGAPNYGYTF
CDR3 DNA: TGTGCCACCAGAGAACAGGGGGCGCCTAACTATGGCTACACCTTC

J gene: TRBJ2-1
clone size: few
V gene: TRBV27
D gene: .
CDR3 protein: CVSRVGYEQFF
CDR3 DNA: TGTGTCAGTCGGGTGGGGTATGAGCAGTTCTTC

J gene: TRBJ2-5
clone size: few
V gene: TRBV28
D gene: .
CDR3 protein: CASSYDREGETQYF
CDR3 DNA: TGTGCCAGCAGCTACGACAGGGAGGGAGAGACCCAGTACTTC

J gene: TRBJ2-5
clone size: .
V gene: TRBV7-2
D gene: .
CDR3 protein: CASSSRPGTYQETQYF
CDR3 DNA: TGTGCCAGCAGCTCCCGGCCCGGGACGTACCAAGAGACCCAGTACTTC

J gene: TRBJ2-7
clone size: .
V gene: TRBV27
D gene: .
CDR3 protein: CASSLSYSYSYEQYF
CDR3 DNA: TGTGCCAGCAGTTTATCCTACTCTTACTCCTACGAGCAGTACTTC

J gene: TRBJ2-1
clone size: .
V gene: TRBV12-3/TRBV12-4
D gene: TRBD2
CDR3 protein: CASSLGGETSSYNEQFF
CDR3 DNA: TGTGCCAGCAGTTTGGGGGGGGAAACAAGCTCCTACAATGAGCAGTTCTTC

J gene: TRBJ2-1
clone size: .
V gene: TRBV25-1
D gene: .
CDR3 protein: CASSEQDGPEQFF
CDR3 DNA: TGTGCCAGCAGTGAACAAGACGGCCCCGAGCAGTTCTTC

J gene: TRBJ2-1
clone size: few
V gene: TRBV10-2
D gene: .
CDR3 protein: CATKPRDLYNEQFF
CDR3 DNA: TGCGCCACCAAACCCCGGGACCTATACAATGAGCAGTTCTTC

J gene: TRBJ2-7
clone size: .
V gene: TRBV5-1
D gene: TRBD2
CDR3 protein: CASSSGRTGTSGVFSYEQYF
CDR3 DNA: TGCGCCAGCAGCTCTGGTCGCACCGGGACTAGCGGAGTGTTCTCCTACGAGCAGTACTTC

J gene: TRBJ1-2
clone size: .
V gene: TRBV7-9
D gene: .
CDR3 protein: CASSLDSGTVYGYTF
CDR3 DNA: TGTGCCAGCAGCTTAGACTCCGGGACTGTCTATGGCTACACCTTC

J gene: TRBJ1-6
clone size: few
V gene: TRBV10-3
D gene: .
CDR3 protein: CAISGIQGGNNSPLHF
CDR3 DNA: TGTGCCATCAGTGGAATACAGGGTGGGAATAATTCACCCCTCCACTTT

J gene: TRBJ2-3
clone size: few
V gene: TRBV11-2
D gene: .
CDR3 protein: CASSLGTHTDTQYF
CDR3 DNA: TGTGCCAGCAGCCTGGGGACCCACACAGATACGCAGTATTTT

J gene: TRBJ2-1
clone size: .
V gene: TRBV28
D gene: TRBD2
CDR3 protein: CASSLSLAGGQGEQFF
CDR3 DNA: TGTGCCAGCAGTTTATCCCTAGCGGGAGGGCAAGGTGAGCAGTTCTTC

J gene: TRBJ2-5
clone size: many
V gene: TRBV10-3
D gene: .
CDR3 protein: CAISEPRLEGETQYF
CDR3 DNA: TGTGCCATCAGTGAGCCCCGACTCGAGGGGGAGACCCAGTACTTC

J gene: TRBJ2-7
clone size: once
V gene: TRBV7-9
D gene: .
CDR3 protein: CASSLNLDKQYF
CDR3 DNA: TGTGCCAGCAGCCTAAATTTGGACAAGCAGTACTTC

J gene: TRBJ2-7
clone size: .
V gene: TRBV12-3/TRBV12-4
D gene: TRBD1
CDR3 protein: CAGSPGTGGGSYEQYF
CDR3 DNA: TGTGCCGGCAGTCCCGGGACAGGGGGCGGTTCCTACGAGCAGTACTTC

J gene: TRBJ2-7
clone size: .
V gene: TRBV6-5
D gene: TRBD2
CDR3 protein: CASRFTSGRGTYEQYF
CDR3 DNA: TGTGCCAGCAGATTCACTAGCGGGAGGGGAACCTACGAGCAGTACTTC

J gene: TRBJ2-7
clone size: few
V gene: TRBV3-1
D gene: TRBD2
CDR3 protein: CASSQAGLAGGEQYF
CDR3 DNA: TGTGCCAGCAGCCAAGCAGGACTAGCGGGCGGGGAGCAGTACTTC

J gene: TRBJ2-1
clone size: .
V gene: TRBV19
D gene: .
CDR3 protein: CASSDFTYNEQFF
CDR3 DNA: TGTGCCAGTAGTGACTTTACCTACAATGAGCAGTTCTTC

J gene: TRBJ2-5
clone size: few
V gene: TRBV30
D gene: .
CDR3 protein: CAWGIGAQYF
CDR3 DNA: TGTGCCTGGGGGATAGGTGCGCAGTACTTC

J gene: TRBJ1-2
clone size: .
V gene: TRBV25-1
D gene: .
CDR3 protein: CASSDPIEYGYTF
CDR3 DNA: TGTGCCAGCAGTGATCCAATCGAGTATGGCTACACCTTC

J gene: TRBJ2-7
clone size: .
V gene: TRBV3-1
D gene: TRBD2
CDR3 protein: CASSHVRTSGYEQYF
CDR3 DNA: TGTGCCAGCAGCCATGTGAGGACTAGCGGTTACGAGCAGTACTTC

J gene: TRBJ2-7
clone size: .
V gene: TRBV10-1
D gene: TRBD2
CDR3 protein: CASSGENSGEVYF
CDR3 DNA: TGCGCCAGCAGTGGAGAAAATAGCGGGGAAGTGTACTTC

J gene: TRBJ2-7
clone size: .
V gene: TRBV6-5
D gene: .
CDR3 protein: CASSYSKIGGQGPYEQYF
CDR3 DNA: TGTGCCAGCAGTTACTCCAAGATTGGGGGGCAGGGTCCCTACGAGCAGTACTTC

J gene: TRBJ2-3
clone size: few
V gene: TRBV7-2
D gene: .
CDR3 protein: CASSLAVLGPDTQYF
CDR3 DNA: TGTGCCAGCAGCTTAGCGGTACTGGGGCCAGATACGCAGTATTTT

J gene: TRBJ2-6
clone size: many
V gene: TRBV5-1
D gene: .
CDR3 protein: CASSYRTSGANVLTF
CDR3 DNA: TGTGCCAGCAGTTACCGGACATCTGGGGCCAACGTCCTGACTTTC

J gene: TRBJ2-1
clone size: few
V gene: TRBV5-6
D gene: .
CDR3 protein: CASSLGVTVIDEQFF
CDR3 DNA: TGTGCCAGCAGCCTTGGGGTTACTGTTATCGATGAGCAGTTCTTC

J gene: TRBJ2-6
clone size: once
V gene: TRBV9
D gene: TRBD1
CDR3 protein: CASSLTTGGYGANVLTF
CDR3 DNA: TGTGCCAGCAGCTTAACGACAGGGGGCTATGGGGCCAACGTCCTGACTTTC

J gene: TRBJ2-5
clone size: few
V gene: TRBV25-1
D gene: .
CDR3 protein: CASSEYRGVQETQYF
CDR3 DNA: TGTGCCAGCAGTGAATATCGGGGTGTCCAAGAGACCCAGTACTTC

J gene: TRBJ2-7
clone size: .
V gene: TRBV28
D gene: TRBD2
CDR3 protein: CASVLAGGPGEQYF
CDR3 DNA: TGTGCCAGCGTCTTAGCGGGAGGGCCCGGCGAGCAGTACTTC

J gene: TRBJ1-6
clone size: few
V gene: TRBV20-1
D gene: .
CDR3 protein: CSAAHGGQNSPLHF
CDR3 DNA: TGCAGTGCTGCTCACGGGGGCCAGAATTCACCCCTCCACTTT

J gene: TRBJ2-5
clone size: few
V gene: TRBV5-6
D gene: .
CDR3 protein: CASSPPQGFDETQYF
CDR3 DNA: TGTGCCAGCAGCCCCCCCCAGGGGTTTGACGAGACCCAGTACTTC

J gene: TRBJ2-2
clone size: .
V gene: TRBV4-1
D gene: .
CDR3 protein: CASSQGSRRATGELFF
CDR3 DNA: TGCGCCAGCAGCCAAGGGTCGCGGCGAGCCACCGGGGAGCTGTTTTTT

J gene: TRBJ1-5
clone size: many
V gene: TRBV6-6
D gene: .
CDR3 protein: CASSPGGGSNQPQHF
CDR3 DNA: TGTGCCAGCAGCCCAGGTGGGGGGAGCAATCAGCCCCAGCATTTT

J gene: TRBJ2-5
clone size: once
V gene: TRBV20-1
D gene: .
CDR3 protein: CSARGKRKQYF
CDR3 DNA: TGCAGTGCTAGGGGAAAACGGAAGCAGTACTTC

J gene: TRBJ2-3
clone size: .
V gene: TRBV15
D gene: .
CDR3 protein: CATSRGRWAAEDTQYF
CDR3 DNA: TGTGCCACCAGCAGGGGGAGGTGGGCAGCGGAGGATACGCAGTATTTT

J gene: TRBJ1-5
clone size: .
V gene: TRBV6-1
D gene: .
CDR3 protein: CASSEQYGDQPQHF
CDR3 DNA: TGTGCCAGCAGTGAGCAATATGGGGATCAGCCCCAGCATTTT

J gene: TRBJ2-7
clone size: few
V gene: TRBV12-3/TRBV12-4
D gene: .
CDR3 protein: CASRARETYEQYF
CDR3 DNA: TGTGCCAGCAGGGCCCGGGAAACCTACGAGCAGTACTTC

J gene: TRBJ2-4
clone size: .
V gene: TRBV28
D gene: TRBD2
CDR3 protein: CASSLGPGTSGSKNIQYF
CDR3 DNA: TGTGCCAGCAGTTTGGGTCCCGGGACTAGCGGGTCCAAAAACATTCAGTACTTC